The rows below give T cell receptor beta chains drawn from one sample of a study of blood T cell repertoires in COVID-19. Assay: immunoSEQ multiplex PCR; the TCRdb copy retains only in-frame clones and omits some. The sample carries about 190,000 clones, around 90% recorded once. Sequences were obtained from peripheral blood. These receptors were collected from a man aged 40-55 years with acute or convalescent COVID-19. Each CDR3 is given with its conserved first and last residue. The order of the fields is clone size, J gene, V gene, CDR3 protein. Clone size is stated in some rows and not others, as once, few, many or a class when expanded.

.,TRBJ1-4,TRBV10-3,CAISESDRGGEKLFF
.,TRBJ1-6,TRBV19,CASNLPGVRDSPLHF
.,TRBJ1-5,TRBV7-2,CASSLSKGAFSNQPQHF
.,TRBJ1-2,TRBV3-1/TRBV3-2,CASSQGGNYGYTF
.,TRBJ2-1,TRBV4-2,CASSPTLRGDNNEQFF
.,TRBJ1-2,TRBV28,CASTPVGQETNYGYTF
.,TRBJ1-2,TRBV19,CASSIAQGEVGYTF
.,TRBJ2-3,TRBV5-4,CASTFSGGPPDTQYF
.,TRBJ2-1,TRBV7-2,CASSLGQNNEQFF
once,TRBJ2-6,TRBV6-2/TRBV6-3,CASSYLRQVHSGANVLTF
few,TRBJ1-1,TRBV7-3,CASSSGLHTEAFF
once,TRBJ2-5,TRBV5-1,CASSLPGQGETQYF
.,TRBJ1-1,TRBV27,CASSPRRETEAFF
.,TRBJ1-2,TRBV4-1,CASSQDQYSYGYTF
.,TRBJ1-6,TRBV19,CASTQGLWSPLHF
.,TRBJ2-7,TRBV2,CASSAGWLGSSYEQYF
.,TRBJ1-4,TRBV18,CASSPDRGKEKLFF
.,TRBJ1-2,TRBV6-6,CASSSLASQGGYTF
.,TRBJ1-5,TRBV18,CASSPPGQGIIAGQPQHF
.,TRBJ2-7,TRBV5-1,CASSLERTGHREQYF
once,TRBJ1-1,TRBV28,CASRSVNTEAFF
.,TRBJ1-5,TRBV6-5,CASSHRSADQPQHF